The clone carrying this T cell receptor (beta chain) was seen just once. These data are taken from a study of shared clonotypes between healthy human individuals. Replicate sorted-subset PCRs were loaded with around 220 ng DNA, approximately 31,000 T cell genomes. As handled by the study authors: ImmunoSEQ gave junction-only sequences without quality scores, so filtering differed. TCRdb keeps only in-frame clones here, not all; method: immunoSEQ multiplex PCR. The DNA was the basis for D and trimming; V, J and clone size are from that table. This table holds under 1,900,000 clones, 98% found once. Germline V gene data show CDR1 as MDHEN and CDR2 as SYDVKM. The CDR3 length is 12 residues. The V gene lost 5 bases and the J gene lost 6 bases, with 11 bases spanning the gap.

Source material: naive CD4+ T cells sorted from blood. The subset: CD45RA+ positively selected. J is TRBJ2-7 and V is TRBV28; D is unclear. This sequence originates from a young man in good health. The CDR3 DNA reads as TGTGCCAGCAGTCCGAATGGTGGCGAGCAGTACTTC. It codes for CASSPNGGEQYF.